The clone carrying this T cell receptor beta chain was counted a few times. The antigen is unknown. The junction departs from the called germline gene at one end, perhaps through a read error. Libraries were prepared by immunoSEQ multiplex PCR; TCRdb keeps only in-frame clonotypes and omits some of them. The table lists approximately 1,800 clones, about 40% of them singletons. This record belongs to a study of T cells in localized non-small cell lung cancer. Findings and limits, study-wide: A denser population of T cells in blood accompanied longer overall survival.

The CDR3 loop spans 12 amino acids. Germline CDR1 reads MNHGY; CDR2 reads SAAAGT. The chain joins TRBV6-8 to TRBJ2-7; TRBD1 aligns across 8 bases. The sequenced sample was lung tumor tissue, obtained before any cancer treatment. The sequence was collected from a female donor over 55 with stage II squamous cell lung carcinoma. CDR3 nucleotide sequence: TGTGCCATCAGTGGACAGGGCTACGAGCAGTACTTC. Translated: CAISGQGYEQYF.